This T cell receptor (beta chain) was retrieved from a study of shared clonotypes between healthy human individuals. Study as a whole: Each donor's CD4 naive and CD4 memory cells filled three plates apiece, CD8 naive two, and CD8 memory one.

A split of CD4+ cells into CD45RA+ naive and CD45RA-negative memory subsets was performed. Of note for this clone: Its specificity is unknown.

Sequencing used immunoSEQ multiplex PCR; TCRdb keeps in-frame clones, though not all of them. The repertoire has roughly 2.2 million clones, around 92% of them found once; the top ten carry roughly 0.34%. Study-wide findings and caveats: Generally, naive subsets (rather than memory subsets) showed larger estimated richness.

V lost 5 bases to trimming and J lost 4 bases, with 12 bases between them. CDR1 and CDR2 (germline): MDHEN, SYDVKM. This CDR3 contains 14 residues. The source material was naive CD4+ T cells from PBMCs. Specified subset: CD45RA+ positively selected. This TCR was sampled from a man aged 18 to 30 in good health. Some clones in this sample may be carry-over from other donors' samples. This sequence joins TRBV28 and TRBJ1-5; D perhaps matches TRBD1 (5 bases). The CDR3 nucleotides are TGTGCCAGCAGTCTAGGTGGGGCGAATCAGCCCCAGCATTTT. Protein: CASSLGGANQPQHF.